This entry lists 16 T cell receptor beta chains sequenced from one sample in a study of CD8+ T cells in alopecia areata. Reverse transcription of extracted RNA yielded cDNA, which provided the sequencing template. Assay used: immunoSEQ multiplex PCR; TCRdb lists only in-frame clones, some missing. The sample shows some 110,000 clones, none of them appearing just once. Material for sequencing was lesional skin. These TCRs come from a C3H/HeJ mouse with alopecia areata. The strain is characterized by the MHC haplotype H2-k.

This clone was observed a handful of times. Gene names denote mouse genes. The read terminates 4 residues ahead of where the CDR3 ends, so the germline J gene completes it. The V gene is TRBV13-3, the J gene TRBJ1-4, with D possibly TRBD1 on 6 matching bases. CDR3 length: 13 amino acids. Trimming cost V 6 bases and J 4 bases, with 10 bases left between them. Germline V gene data show CDR1 as NNHDY and CDR2 as SYVADS. CDR3 protein: CASTRGNNERLFF. The CDR3 DNA, read in part, is TGTGCCAGCACCAGGGGCAACAACGAA.

This clone was observed a few times. Gene names and germline match the mouse. The read finishes 4 residues shy of the CDR3 end, and the germline J gene is used to complete it. The genes are TRBV13-3 and TRBJ2-5; 10 bases are a match to TRBD2. The V gene's germline CDR1 is NNHDY and CDR2 SYVADS. This CDR3 region has 14 residues. Partial CDR3 DNA: TGTGCCAGCACCCTGGGGGGGCGGGCAGAC. Its protein is CASTLGGRAD. The CDR3 as a whole reads CASTLGGRADTQYF.

On this clone: These gene names are mouse names. Read coverage stops 4 residues before the CDR3 terminus; the germline J gene supplies the remainder. The rearrangement joins TRBV1 to TRBJ2-3; no clear D. The ends were cut back, 3 bases at V and 3 bases at J, with 7 bases in the middle. Looked up from germline, CDR1 is NSQYPW and CDR2 is LRSPGD (reference sequence). The CDR3 sequence is 13 residues long. This chain's CDR3 is CTCSAVRAETLYF. The part of the CDR3 DNA that was read is TGCACCTGCAGTGCGGTAAGGGCAGAA.

This clone was recorded at least ten times. Gene names and germline match the mouse. The read ends 4 residues before the CDR3 terminus; that terminus is restored from the germline J gene. The J gene is TRBJ2-7, the V gene TRBV1; possibly TRBD2 for D (6 bases). Per the germline V gene, CDR1 is NSQYPW and CDR2 is LRSPGD (reference sequence). V lost 3 bases to trimming and J lost 0 bases, with 12 bases between them. This CDR3 is built from 15 residues. CDR3 region: CTCSAPLGSSYEQYF. The sequenced CDR3 bases are TGCACCTGCAGTGCCCCACTGGGTAGCTCCTAT.

There are many counts of this clone. The genes are named according to mouse. The CDR3 end is not reached by the read, which stops 4 residues before it; the germline J gene fills it in. The chain has TRBV13-3 and TRBJ2-3; 8 bases are shared with TRBD1. V shed 2 bases, J shed 1 base, and the junction held 9 bases outside the gene matches. Germline V gene lookup returns CDR1 NNHDY and CDR2 SYVADS. The CDR3 is 17 amino acids. CDR3 DNA, as far as it was read: TGTGCCAGCAGTGAAGGGTCAGGGGGCCGGGGTGCAGAA. Translated: CASSEGSGGRGAE. The complete CDR3 sequence is CASSEGSGGRGAETLYF.

For this clone: The genes and germline here are from mouse. The read ends 4 residues before the CDR3 terminus; that terminus is restored from the germline J gene. This chain uses TRBV13-3 with TRBJ1-2, with 10 bases that match TRBD1. V was pared by 0 bases and J by 1 base, with 9 bases of the junction left unmatched. From germline, CDR1 is NNHDY and CDR2 SYVADS. CDR3 length: 18 residues. This CDR3 reads CASSDGPGQGPLNSDYTF. The CDR3 bases that were read are TGTGCCAGCAGTGATGGGCCGGGACAGGGGCCACTAAACTCC.

This clone came up a few times. Genes here carry mouse names. The CDR3 end lies 4 residues beyond the end of the read and is filled in from the germline J gene. V gene TRBV13-3 combines with J gene TRBJ1-2; maybe TRBD1 (5 bases). The CDR3 loop spans 12 amino acids. From germline, CDR1 is NNHDY and CDR2 SYVADS. The DNA read from the CDR3 is TGTGCCAGCACTGGGGGGACTCCC. Translated, it gives CASTGGTP. The entire CDR3 sequence reads CASTGGTPDYTF.

Concerning this clone itself: The genes and germline here are from mouse. The read falls 4 residues short of the CDR3 end, and the missing part is taken from the germline J gene. V is TRBV13-3 and J is TRBJ2-1; no definite D call. The CDR3 covers 13 residues. CDR1 NNHDY and CDR2 SYVADS come from the germline V gene. CDR3 bases read: TGTGCCAGCAGTGATGCCCTGACAGCT. Protein: CASSDALTA. The complete CDR3 sequence is CASSDALTAEQFF.

Regarding this clone: The gene names given are mouse names. The read finishes 4 residues shy of the CDR3 end, and the germline J gene is used to complete it. The gene calls are TRBV1 and TRBJ2-7; D is possibly TRBD1 (6 bases). Trimming took 2 bases from V and 0 from J, leaving 14 bases between them. The V gene's germline CDR1 is NSQYPW and CDR2 LRSPGD (reference sequence). The CDR3 runs 16 residues. The CDR3 loop is CTCSAHTGTSSYEQYF. The CDR3 bases that were read are TGCACCTGCAGTGCACACACAGGGACGAGCTCCTAT.

This clone was observed a handful of times. The listed genes are named as in mouse. The read stops 4 residues short of the end of the CDR3; the missing end is completed from the germline J gene. V is TRBV13-3 and J is TRBJ2-3; TRBD1 matches 8 bases. J was trimmed by 2 bases and V by 3 bases; bases with no gene match: 5. Germline lookup yields CDR1 NNHDY and CDR2 SYVADS. The length of the CDR3 is 15 residues. The sequenced CDR3 bases are TGTGCCAGCAGTGGGGACAGGTGGATTGCAGAA. Its translation: CASSGDRWIAE. The whole CDR3 sequence reads CASSGDRWIAETLYF.

This clone was observed a few times. Gene names are mouse gene names. The read gets to within 4 residues of the CDR3 end, and the germline J gene fills in the rest. The chain joins TRBV1 to TRBJ1-2; D unresolved. The V end lost 3 bases, the J end lost 1 base, and 6 bases lay between the germline ends. The CDR3 length is 13 residues. Germline V lookup: CDR1 NSQYPW, CDR2 LRSPGD (reference sequence). The CDR3 reads CTCSAPVNSDYTF. The sequenced CDR3 bases are TGCACCTGCAGTGCTCCAGTAAACTCC.

Worth noting for this clone: The gene symbols are mouse symbols. The read finishes 4 residues shy of the CDR3 end, and the germline J gene is used to complete it. V gene TRBV13-3 combines with J gene TRBJ2-3; weak D call: TRBD2 (6 bases). CDR1 NNHDY and CDR2 SYVADS come from the germline V gene. This CDR3 is 16 amino acids long. V was shortened by 0 bases and J by 1 base, with 12 bases between the two germline ends. The part of the CDR3 DNA that was read is TGTGCCAGCAGTGATGGTGCTGGGGCCCGTGCAGAA. This codes for CASSDGAGARAE. The CDR3 in full is CASSDGAGARAETLYF.

In this sample, this clone turned up a few times. Gene names and germline match the mouse. The read falls 4 residues short of the CDR3 end, and the missing part is taken from the germline J gene. The chain carries TRBV1 and TRBJ2-7, with TRBD2 matching over 9 bases. The V gene's germline CDR1 is NSQYPW and CDR2 LRSPGD (reference sequence). The CDR3 extends over 13 amino acids. The CDR3 DNA, read in part, is TGCACCTGCAGTGCTAACTGGGGGGAT. Amino acids: CTCSANWGD. The CDR3 in its entirety is CTCSANWGDEQYF.

As regards this clone: The germline and genes are mouse ones. The read finishes 4 residues shy of the CDR3 end, and the germline J gene is used to complete it. The chain carries TRBV13-3 and TRBJ2-7; TRBD1 matches at 9 bases. Unmatched junction bases numbered 7, after V lost 6 bases and J lost 0 bases. The CDR3 is 15 residues long. Germline V gene sequence: CDR1 NNHDY, CDR2 SYVADS. CDR3 bases read: TGTGCCAGCACTTCCGGGACAGGGAGCTCCTAT. This encodes CASTSGTGSSY. The entire CDR3 protein is CASTSGTGSSYEQYF.

This clone has a handful of counts. Genes and germline come from the mouse. With the read ending 4 residues before the CDR3 end, the germline J gene is used to fill in that end. The chain couples TRBV13-3 to TRBJ2-4; 9 bases align to TRBD2. The length of the CDR3 is 16 residues. Germline assignment: CDR1 NNHDY and CDR2 SYVADS. V shed 5 bases and J 0 bases; nucleotides not matched to a gene: 7. Incomplete CDR3 DNA: TGTGCCAGCAGCCCCCTGGGGGGGGCTAGTCAAAAC. This sequence encodes CASSPLGGASQN. In full, the CDR3 reads CASSPLGGASQNTLYF.

Concerning this clone itself: Gene names denote mouse genes. Read data end 4 residues before the CDR3 end; the end is taken from the germline J gene. The V gene is TRBV13-3, the J gene TRBJ2-2; 13 nucleotides agree with TRBD2. V gave up 5 bases and J gave up 0 bases; unmatched junction bases: 4. The CDR3 runs 17 residues. Germline assignment: CDR1 NNHDY and CDR2 SYVADS. The part of the CDR3 DNA that was read is TGTGCCAGCAGCTGGGACTGGGGGGGGACAAACACCGGG. It encodes CASSWDWGGTNTG. The full-length CDR3 reads as CASSWDWGGTNTGQLYF.